This section outlines one T cell receptor (beta chain) sequence together with its context. The antigen is unknown. This sample is drawn from a study of identical twins. Template switching added a universal primer site; cDNA carried unique molecular identifiers. Via MiXCR, TCRdb re-called the 5' RACE reads, giving one row per CDR3 protein. The repertoire has over 600,000 distinct CDR3 sequences, around 20% of them found once; the top ten carry roughly 4%. Study-wide results and limits: Part of the zero-insertion signal could reflect confounding by invariant MAIT and iNKT cells.

The germline V gene encodes CDR1 DFQATT and CDR2 SNEGSKA (reference sequence). The V end lost 6 bases, the J end lost 4 bases, and 13 bases lay between the germline ends. The CDR3 runs to 13 residues. The same data also went into a second study, on T cells expressing NK-cell markers. As reported in that work: Once again these clonotypes came out on top in the CD3+CD56-NKG2C+ fraction of a few donors.

The sample consisted of PBMCs. The source of this sequence is a woman between 18 and 29 years old in good health. This sequence joins TRBV20-1 and TRBJ1-3; perhaps TRBD1 as D (5 bases). For the CDR3, the DNA is TGCAGTGCCCCCCGGGACGGGGGAAACACCATATATTTT. Amino acids: CSAPRDGGNTIYF.